This T cell receptor beta chain stems from a study of regulatory T cells in long-lasting Graves disease. This clonotype was recorded at least ten times. V shed 6 bases and J shed 11 bases, with 11 bases lying between them. Germline-derived CDR1 and CDR2 are DFQATT and SNEGSKA (reference sequence). CDR3 length equals 10 residues. Documented time point: newly diagnosed GD, antithyroid drugs for less than 3 months. The TCR library used RNA extracted from PBMCs. Both iRepertoire HTBI primers and Arm-PCR of CDR3 regions were used to build the TCR beta libraries. MiXCR was run by TCRdb on the multiplex PCR reads, yielding one entry per CDR3 protein. The data contain roughly 610,000 distinct CDR3 sequences, 15% to 20% of them singletons. These data are also associated with another study on T cells in Graves' hyperthyroidism and ophthalmopathy.

This specimen consisted of peripheral blood mononuclear cells (PBMCs), obtained at new diagnosis, from a patient treated with antithyroid drugs. The TCR sequence derives from a man between 18 and 29 years old with Graves disease. The rearrangement joins TRBV20-1 to TRBJ2-1; a weak D match, TRBD2 (5 bases). For the CDR3, the DNA is TGCAGTGCATGGACTGGCAAGCAGTTCTTC. Its translation: CSAWTGKQFF.